What follows are 25 T cell receptor beta chains derived from one specimen sequenced in a study of blood T cell repertoires in COVID-19. Generated by immunoSEQ multiplex PCR, the TCRdb table keeps only in-frame clones and is missing some. The data hold some 67,000 clones, with around nine tenths observed a single time. Sequenced material: peripheral blood. The receptors stem from an elderly woman with acute or convalescent COVID-19.

The genes are TRBV2 and TRBJ1-1; 8 bases map to TRBD1. Germline assignment: CDR1 SNHLY and CDR2 FYNNEI. V lost 3 bases, J lost 8 bases, and 2 bases stayed unmatched. The CDR3 runs 12 residues. CDR3 DNA sequence: TGTGCCAGCAGTGAGACAGGGGTCGAAGCTTTCTTT. Its translation: CASSETGVEAFF.

The CDR3 here is CASSLLAHAAGGWGTQYF. The CDR3 region has the DNA TGTGCCAGCAGCTTACTAGCCCATGCGGCAGGGGGCTGGGGTACGCAGTATTTT. The chain has TRBV7-2 and TRBJ2-3; TRBD1 matches 8 bases. The CDR3 length is 18 residues. CDR1 and CDR2 from the germline V gene are SGHTA and FQGNSA. The ends lost 2 bases at V and 8 bases at J; junction bases unmatched: 18.

The chain recombines TRBV5-1 with TRBJ1-1, with D tentatively TRBD1 (6 bases). The germline CDR1 and CDR2 sequences are SGHRS and YFSETQ. The V gene lost 0 bases and the J gene lost 6 bases, with 12 bases spanning the gap. The CDR3 extends over 14 amino acids. CDR3 in amino acids: CASSLGQGRAEAFF. The CDR3, as DNA: TGCGCCAGCAGCTTGGGGCAGGGGCGGGCTGAAGCTTTCTTT.

The DNA of the CDR3 is TGTGCCAGCAGTACGGGTGGGGGCTACACCTTC. This sequence encodes CASSTGGGYTF. V gene TRBV12-3 or TRBV12-4 combines with J gene TRBJ1-2; D ambiguous. V was pared by 5 bases and J by 8 bases, with 9 bases between. The CDR3 extends over 11 amino acids.

Only a few counts were recorded for this clone. The chain joins TRBV7-9 to TRBJ2-3, with no clear D. Germline V CDR1 and CDR2: SEHNR, FQNEAQ (reference sequence). V was shortened by 1 base and J by 2 bases, with 7 bases between the two germline ends. CDR3 length equals 14 residues. CDR3 in DNA: TGTGCCAGCAGCTTAGTGCAGGACACAGATACGCAGTATTTT. Translating it yields CASSLVQDTDTQYF.

This clone was observed once. This chain connects TRBV4-1 to TRBJ2-5, with 12 bases aligning to TRBD2. The CDR3 consists of 16 residues. CDR1 is MGHRA, CDR2 YSYEKL, per germline. The V segment lost 0 bases and the J segment 9 bases; nucleotides outside the gene matches: 8. CDR3 nucleotide sequence: TGCGCCAGCAGCCAAGAAGGGGGACTAGCGGGCGAGGCCCAGTACTTC. It yields the protein CASSQEGGLAGEAQYF.

The J gene is TRBJ2-5, the V gene TRBV5-1, with TRBD2 matching over 12 bases. J was trimmed by 2 bases and V by 0 bases; bases with no gene match: 5. The CDR3 consists of 17 residues. The germline V gene encodes CDR1 SGHRS and CDR2 YFSETQ. The CDR3 reads CASSLAGLAGGQETQYF. The DNA for the CDR3 is TGCGCCAGCAGCTTGGCAGGGCTAGCGGGAGGGCAAGAGACCCAGTACTTC.

The chain combines TRBV27 with TRBJ1-4; 9 positions agree with TRBD1. The CDR3 consists of 15 residues. V lost 6 bases to trimming and J lost 8 bases; unmatched junction nucleotides: 10. Looked up from germline, CDR1 is MNHEY and CDR2 is SMNVEV (reference sequence). The CDR3 sequence: CASSQYRDRDEKLFF. The CDR3 DNA sequence: TGTGCCAGCAGCCAGTACCGGGACAGGGACGAAAAACTGTTTTTT.

The genes are TRBV14 and TRBJ1-1; no firm D call. The germline CDR1 and CDR2 sequences are SGHDN and FVKESK. The length of the CDR3 is 13 residues. Trimming shortened V by 1 base and J by 10 bases, and 13 bases separated the two germline ends. CDR3 residues: CASSQVAYSGAFF. CDR3 in DNA: TGTGCCAGCAGCCAAGTAGCTTACTCGGGAGCTTTCTTT.

The V and J genes are TRBV27 and TRBJ2-1, with a possible D match to TRBD2 (5 bases). CDR3 length: 15 residues. The V and J ends lost 5 bases and 2 bases respectively, with 13 bases between them. Looked up from germline, CDR1 is MNHEY and CDR2 is SMNVEV (reference sequence). CDR3 in DNA: TGTGCCAGCAGTCCCCCCCTAGCTACCTACAATGAGCAGTTCTTC. It yields the protein CASSPPLATYNEQFF.

The chain carries TRBV11-2 and TRBJ1-3; D unresolved. Germline CDR1 reads SGHAT; CDR2 reads FQNNGV. The CDR3 is made up of 15 amino acids. V was clipped by 8 bases and J by 3 bases, with 17 bases between them. The CDR3 protein is CASRSPGGIGNTIYF. In DNA, the CDR3 is TGTGCCAGCCGCTCCCCAGGAGGGATTGGAAACACCATATATTTT.

V is TRBV12-3 or TRBV12-4 and J is TRBJ1-2; D is possibly TRBD1 (5 bases). CDR3 length: 13 residues. Trimming removed 5 bases from V and 0 bases from J, with 7 bases in between. The CDR3 DNA follows: TGTGCCAGCAGTATACAGGCTAACTATGGCTACACCTTC. Amino acid sequence: CASSIQANYGYTF.

The gene calls are TRBV10-3 and TRBJ1-1; the match to TRBD1 covers 7 bases. J was trimmed by 1 base and V by 6 bases; bases with no gene match: 5. CDR3 length: 14 amino acids. Germline CDR1 and CDR2: ENHRY and SYGVKD. In DNA form, the CDR3 reads TGTGCCATCAGAGAGACAGGGTCGAACACTGAAGCTTTCTTT. It codes for CAIRETGSNTEAFF.

J is TRBJ1-2 and V is TRBV5-6; the D gene is possibly TRBD1 (5 bases). V was clipped by 3 bases and J by 7 bases, with 16 bases between them. Germline V gene lookup returns CDR1 SGHDT and CDR2 YYEEEE. This CDR3 contains 14 residues. The CDR3 DNA reads as TGTGCCAGCAGCTGGGGACTGCCTCTCGGTGGCTACACCTTC. Amino acids: CASSWGLPLGGYTF.

V is TRBV13 and J is TRBJ2-7, with 9 bases lining up with TRBD1. This CDR3 has 16 amino acids. V was pared by 1 base and J by 6 bases, with 10 bases of the junction left unmatched. Germline assignment: CDR1 PRHDT and CDR2 FYEKMQ (reference sequence). CDR3 region: CASSLVGGTGTGEQYF. The CDR3 DNA is TGTGCCAGCAGCTTAGTAGGGGGGACAGGGACCGGCGAGCAGTACTTC.

V is TRBV4-2 and J is TRBJ2-3; D is unresolved. This CDR3 has 15 residues. Trimming stripped 0 bases from V and 2 bases from J, with 9 bases between. Germline CDR1 LGHNA, CDR2 YNFKEQ. The CDR3 DNA follows: TGTGCCAGCAGCCAAGAGCGGCGGATCACAGATACGCAGTATTTT. It yields the protein CASSQERRITDTQYF.

V is TRBV11-3 and J is TRBJ2-2; TRBD1 is a possible D gene (5 bases). V lost 3 bases to trimming and J lost 2 bases, with 10 bases between them. CDR3 length: 15 amino acids. The V gene's germline CDR1 is SGHNT and CDR2 YENEEA. The CDR3 loop is CASSFGQGNTGELFF. In DNA form, the CDR3 reads TGTGCCAGCAGCTTCGGCCAGGGCAACACCGGGGAGCTGTTTTTT.

The chain is built from TRBV6-4 and TRBJ2-3; 15 bases fit TRBD2. Germline V gene sequence: CDR1 MRHNA, CDR2 SNTAGT. The CDR3 runs 15 residues. After removal of 11 bases from V and 9 bases from J, the junction contained 12 bases not matched to a gene. The CDR3 loop is CAGKDRTSGGGTQYF. DNA of the CDR3: TGTGCCGGCAAGGACAGGACTAGCGGGGGGGGGACGCAGTATTTT.

The V and J genes are TRBV7-9 and TRBJ2-5; the D is unclear. Germline-derived CDR1 and CDR2 are SEHNR and FQNEAQ (reference sequence). The CDR3 sequence is 12 residues long. Between the trimmed V and J ends, which lost 6 bases and 1 base, there was a span of 6 bases. The CDR3 spells CASSNFQETQYF. DNA for the CDR3: TGTGCCAGCAGTAACTTCCAAGAGACCCAGTACTTC.

J is TRBJ2-2 and V is TRBV27; TRBD2 aligns across 7 bases. The CDR3 is 14 amino acids. The V and J ends lost 5 bases and 5 bases, in that order; junction bases with no gene match: 5. The germline V gene has CDR1 MNHEY and CDR2 SMNVEV (reference sequence). The CDR3 DNA sequence: TGTGCCAGCAGTGGACTAGGGAGGACCGGGGAGCTGTTTTTT. Its protein is CASSGLGRTGELFF.

The chain uses TRBV27 and TRBJ1-1, with 8 bases lining up with TRBD1. The CDR3 extends over 15 amino acids. V shed 5 bases, J shed 1 base, and the junction held 6 bases outside the gene matches. Germline V gene data show CDR1 as MNHEY and CDR2 as SMNVEV (reference sequence). The CDR3: CASSQPDRANTEAFF. CDR3 bases: TGTGCCAGCAGTCAACCGGACAGGGCGAACACTGAAGCTTTCTTT.

V usage is TRBV7-8 and J usage is TRBJ1-1; D is ambiguous. V was cut by 5 bases and J by 1 base, with 5 bases left in between. The CDR3 has 12 residues. CDR1 and CDR2 from the germline V gene are SGHVS and FQNEAQ. CDR3 bases: TGTGCCAGCAGCCTCCAGAACACTGAAGCTTTCTTT. Its protein product is CASSLQNTEAFF.

V and J are TRBV6-2 or TRBV6-3 and TRBJ2-5, with 8 bases identical to TRBD2. With 4 bases clipped from V and 5 bases from J, the junction kept 6 bases outside the gene matches. Per the germline V gene, CDR1 is MNHEY and CDR2 is SVGEGT. The CDR3 sequence is 14 residues long. CDR3 sequence: CASSSGLAGETQYF. DNA for the CDR3: TGTGCCAGCAGTTCCGGACTAGCCGGTGAGACCCAGTACTTC.

This sequence joins TRBV25-1 and TRBJ1-1, with 7 bases that match TRBD1. Germline-derived CDR1 and CDR2 are MGHDK and SYGVNS. V trimming: 5 bases; J trimming: 4 bases; junction bases outside the gene matches: 10. The CDR3 sequence is 15 residues long. This CDR3 reads CASSPYRGFGTEAFF. The CDR3 DNA is TGTGCCAGCAGTCCCTACAGGGGTTTCGGCACTGAAGCTTTCTTT.

This clone showed up just a few times. V and J are TRBV2 and TRBJ2-7; 9 bases agree with TRBD2. In germline, CDR1 is SNHLY, CDR2 FYNNEI. V shed 7 bases and J 6 bases; nucleotides not matched to a gene: 13. The CDR3 runs to 15 residues. The CDR3, as DNA: TGTGCCAGCAAAATAACCGGGACTAGCTCTTCCGAGCAGTACTTC. Translated, it gives CASKITGTSSSEQYF.